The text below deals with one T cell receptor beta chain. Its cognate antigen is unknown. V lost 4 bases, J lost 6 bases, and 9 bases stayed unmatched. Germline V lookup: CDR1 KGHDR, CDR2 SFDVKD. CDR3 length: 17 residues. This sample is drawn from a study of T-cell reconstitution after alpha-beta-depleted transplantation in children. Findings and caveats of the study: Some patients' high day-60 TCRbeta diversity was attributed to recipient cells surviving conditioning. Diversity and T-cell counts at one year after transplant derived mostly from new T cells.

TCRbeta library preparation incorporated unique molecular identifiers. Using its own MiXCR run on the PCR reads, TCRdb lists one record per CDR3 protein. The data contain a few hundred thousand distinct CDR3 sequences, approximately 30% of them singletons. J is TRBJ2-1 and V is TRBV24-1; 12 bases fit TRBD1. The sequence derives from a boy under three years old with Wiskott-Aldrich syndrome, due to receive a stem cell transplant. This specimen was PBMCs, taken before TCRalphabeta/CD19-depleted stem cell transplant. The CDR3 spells CATSDVGRDRGLNEQFF. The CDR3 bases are TGTGCCACCAGTGACGTCGGCCGGGACAGGGGGCTCAATGAGCAGTTCTTC.